The 16 T cell receptor beta chains reported below all come from one sample, sequenced in a study of cytomegalovirus exposure and HLA in healthy donors. The PCR was carried out with 60 Vbeta primers and 13 Jbeta primers. Profiled with immunoSEQ multiplex PCR; TCRdb holds only in-frame clones, not every one. The sample lists some 150,000 clones, approximately 79% occurring once. The specimen sequenced was PBMCs. These receptors were obtained from a middle-aged man in good health and CMV-seropositive.

The chain combines TRBV5-1 with TRBJ2-3; TRBD2 agrees at 7 bases. This CDR3 spans 16 amino acids. Germline V gene data show CDR1 as SGHRS and CDR2 as YFSETQ. V lost 3 bases and J lost 2; bases outside the gene matches: 9. CDR3 bases: TGCGCCAGCAGCTCCATCCTAAGCGGGGACACAGATACGCAGTATTTT. Its protein product is CASSSILSGDTDTQYF.

The gene calls are TRBV19 and TRBJ2-5; 8 nucleotides agree with TRBD1. The CDR3 extends over 18 amino acids. The germline CDR1 and CDR2 sequences are LNHDA and SQIVND (reference sequence). V was clipped by 7 bases and J by 0 bases; unmatched bases: 16. The CDR3 spells CASTPPLGGTGHQETQYF. The CDR3 DNA follows: TGTGCCAGTACTCCTCCCCTCGGCGGGACAGGTCACCAAGAGACCCAGTACTTC.

The chain links TRBV21-1 to TRBJ2-3; whether TRBD2, the table's D call, matches the DNA was not checked. TRBV21-1 is shown as a pseudogene. The CDR3 contains 11 residues. In DNA form, the CDR3 reads TGTGCCAGCAGCAAGGTCGGTACGCAGTATTTT. Translation: CASSKVGTQYF.

The chain combines TRBV6-5 with TRBJ2-1; D possibly corresponds to TRBD2 (6 bases). Per germline, CDR1 MNHEY and CDR2 SVGAGI. The CDR3 length is 16 residues. Trimming took off 0 bases at V and 5 bases at J, with 14 bases between the two ends. The CDR3 sequence is CASSYSTKRVNNEQFF. The CDR3 DNA reads as TGTGCCAGCAGTTACTCGACTAAGCGGGTGAACAATGAGCAGTTCTTC.

This chain connects TRBV6-5 to TRBJ2-7; D may be TRBD2 (5 bases). Germline V gene sequence: CDR1 MNHEY, CDR2 SVGAGI. CDR3 length: 14 residues. Trimming cost V 7 bases and J 1 base, with 14 bases left between them. CDR3 in DNA: TGTGCCAGCAAGGACTTTCCAAATTCCTACGAGCAGTACTTC. The encoded protein is CASKDFPNSYEQYF.

The J gene is TRBJ1-2, the V gene TRBV5-4; perhaps TRBD1 as D (6 bases). V gave up 1 base and J gave up 4 bases, with 14 bases separating them. The length of the CDR3 is 15 residues. Germline values: CDR1 SGHNT, CDR2 YYREEE (reference sequence). The CDR3 sequence is CASSLNTGIIYGYTF. CDR3 in DNA: TGTGCCAGCAGCTTGAATACAGGGATAATCTATGGCTACACCTTC.

The chain combines TRBV18 with TRBJ1-1; a weak D match, TRBD1 (5 bases). The CDR3 is 13 residues long. The germline gives CDR1 KGHSH, CDR2 LQKENI. V shed 3 bases and J shed 2 bases, with 7 bases lying between them. As DNA, the CDR3 is TGTGCCAGCTCACCGGACATAAACACTGAAGCTTTCTTT. The encoded protein is CASSPDINTEAFF.

V usage is TRBV7-9 and J usage is TRBJ2-2, with 8 bases lining up with TRBD1. CDR1 is SEHNR and CDR2 is FQNEAQ in the germline V gene (reference sequence). The CDR3 has 15 amino acids. V gave up 6 bases and J gave up 4 bases; unmatched junction bases: 7. CDR3 coding DNA: TGTGCCAGCAGAGTACAGGGGGTGAGCACCGGGGAGCTGTTTTTT. Residues: CASRVQGVSTGELFF.

This clone has only a few counts. This chain uses TRBV7-7 with TRBJ2-7; D gene uncertain. This CDR3 spans 13 amino acids. V lost 1 base, J lost 7 bases, and 11 bases lay in between. In germline, CDR1 is SSHAT, CDR2 FNYEAQ (reference sequence). CDR3 bases: TGTGCCAGCAGCTTAGGGGCCTTCAGGGAGCAGTACTTC. It is translated as CASSLGAFREQYF.

This chain links TRBV5-1 with TRBJ2-1, with TRBD2 matching 15 bases. V lost 4 bases and J lost 6; bases outside the gene matches: 5. This CDR3 region has 16 residues. Germline loops: CDR1 SGHRS, CDR2 YFSETQ. The CDR3 coding sequence is TGCGCCAGCAGCGCGGGACTAGCGGGAGGCCTCAATGAGCAGTTCTTC. It yields the protein CASSAGLAGGLNEQFF.

This sequence joins TRBV2 and TRBJ2-2, with 9 bases identical to TRBD1. Trimming removed 5 bases from V and 0 bases from J; junction bases left unmatched: 4. CDR1 is SNHLY and CDR2 is FYNNEI in the germline V gene. The CDR3 totals 16 residues. The CDR3 protein is CASSLQGAANTGELFF. The CDR3 nucleotides read TGTGCCAGCAGTTTACAGGGGGCGGCGAACACCGGGGAGCTGTTTTTT. Using reference TRBV2 and TRBJ2-2 for the parts outside the CDR3, the full variable domain is EPEVTQTPSHQVTQMGQEVILRCVPISNHLYFYWYRQILGQKVEFLVSFYNNEISEKSEIFDDQFSVERPDGSNFTLKIRSTKLEDSAMYFCASSLQGAANTGELFFGEGSRLTVL.

The gene calls are TRBV19 and TRBJ2-3, with 8 bases that match TRBD2. The germline V gene encodes CDR1 LNHDA and CDR2 SQIVND (reference sequence). V lost 10 bases to trimming and J lost 1 base; unmatched junction nucleotides: 7. CDR3 size: 14 residues. CDR3 DNA: TGTGCCACCCGGGGGGGCGTGGGCACAGATACGCAGTATTTT. Protein product: CATRGGVGTDTQYF.

The V and J genes are TRBV2 and TRBJ2-2, with D possibly matching TRBD1 (5 bases). The CDR3 contains 15 residues. With 0 bases removed from V and 5 bases from J, the gap between germline ends came to 10 bases. Germline CDR1 reads SNHLY; CDR2 reads FYNNEI. The CDR3 loop is CASSEARQGTGELFF. In DNA form, the CDR3 reads TGTGCCAGCAGTGAAGCGCGGCAGGGTACCGGGGAGCTGTTTTTT.

The table lists this clone with a few counts. The V and J genes are TRBV5-1 and TRBJ2-1; 9 bases are shared with TRBD2. CDR3 size: 13 residues. Trimming at V came to 3 bases and at J to 15 bases, leaving 10 bases not matched to a gene. The germline V gene encodes CDR1 SGHRS and CDR2 YFSETQ. In DNA, the CDR3 is TGCGCCAGCAGCTCGTCCCCCGGGACTAGCCGGTTCTTC. Protein: CASSSSPGTSRFF.

The chain joins TRBV11-2 to TRBJ2-5, with D uncertain. Germline CDR1 is SGHAT and CDR2 is FQNNGV. This CDR3 spans 11 amino acids. Deletions cut 5 bases from V and 5 bases from J, with 6 bases between. The CDR3 here is CASSPRETQYF. CDR3 coding DNA: TGTGCCAGCAGCCCCCGGGAGACCCAGTACTTC.

The genes are TRBV28 and TRBJ2-7, with TRBD1 matching 8 bases. J gave up 7 bases and V 9 bases, and 11 bases lay outside the gene matches. The CDR3 contains 13 residues. Germline lookup yields CDR1 MDHEN and CDR2 SYDVKM. This CDR3 reads CASAAGGLREQYF. CDR3 nucleotide sequence: TGTGCCAGTGCGGCAGGGGGCCTTCGAGAGCAGTACTTC. Together with reference TRBV28 and TRBJ2-7, the CDR3 gives the full variable domain: DVKVTQSSRYLVKRTGEKVFLECVQDMDHENMFWYRQDPGLGLRLIYFSYDVKMKEKGDIPEGYSVSREKKERFSLILESASTNQTSMYLCASAAGGLREQYFGPGTRLTVT.